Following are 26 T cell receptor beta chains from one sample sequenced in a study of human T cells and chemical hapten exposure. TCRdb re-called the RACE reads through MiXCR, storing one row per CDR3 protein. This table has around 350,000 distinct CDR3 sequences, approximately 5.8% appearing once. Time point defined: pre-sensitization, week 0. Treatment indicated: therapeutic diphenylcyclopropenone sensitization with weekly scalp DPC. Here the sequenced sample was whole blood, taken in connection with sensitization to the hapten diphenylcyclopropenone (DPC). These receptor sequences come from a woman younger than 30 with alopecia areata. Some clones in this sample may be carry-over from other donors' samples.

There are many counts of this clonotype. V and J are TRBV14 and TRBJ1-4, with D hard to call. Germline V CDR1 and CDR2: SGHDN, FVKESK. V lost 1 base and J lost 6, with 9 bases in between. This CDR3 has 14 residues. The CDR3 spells CASSQAGGYEKLFF. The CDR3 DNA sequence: TGTGCCAGCAGCCAAGCCGGTGGATATGAAAAACTGTTTTTT.

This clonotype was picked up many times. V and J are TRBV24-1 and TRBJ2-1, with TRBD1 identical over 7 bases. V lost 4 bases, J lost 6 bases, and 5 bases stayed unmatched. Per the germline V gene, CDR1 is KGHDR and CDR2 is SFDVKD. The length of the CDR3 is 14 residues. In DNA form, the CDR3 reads TGTGCCACCAGTGACACTGGGACAGCCAATGAGCAGTTCTTC. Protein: CATSDTGTANEQFF.

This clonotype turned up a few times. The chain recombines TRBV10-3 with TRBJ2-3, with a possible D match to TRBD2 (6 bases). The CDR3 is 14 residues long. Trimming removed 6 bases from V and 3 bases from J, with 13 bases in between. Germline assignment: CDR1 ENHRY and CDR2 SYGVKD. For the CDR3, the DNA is TGTGCCATCAGGCCCTCGGGGGTTACAGATACGCAGTATTTT. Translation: CAIRPSGVTDTQYF.

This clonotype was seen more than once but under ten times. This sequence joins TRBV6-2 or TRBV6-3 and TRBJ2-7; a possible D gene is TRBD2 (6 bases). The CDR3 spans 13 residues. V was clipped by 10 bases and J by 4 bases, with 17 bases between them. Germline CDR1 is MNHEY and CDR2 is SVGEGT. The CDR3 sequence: CATGSPGRYEQYF. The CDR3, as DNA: TGTGCCACCGGTTCTCCAGGGAGGTACGAGCAGTACTTC.

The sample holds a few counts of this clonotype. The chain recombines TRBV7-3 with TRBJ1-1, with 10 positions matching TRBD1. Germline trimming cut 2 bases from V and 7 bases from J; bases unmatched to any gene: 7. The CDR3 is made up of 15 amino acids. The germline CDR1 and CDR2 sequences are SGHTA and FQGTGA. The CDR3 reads CASSLLQGTGVEAFF. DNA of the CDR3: TGTGCCAGCAGCTTACTCCAAGGGACAGGGGTTGAAGCTTTCTTT.

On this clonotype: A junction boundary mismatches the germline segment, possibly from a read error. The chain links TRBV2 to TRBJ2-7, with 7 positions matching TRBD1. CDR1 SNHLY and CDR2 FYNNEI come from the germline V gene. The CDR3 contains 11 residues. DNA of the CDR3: TGTGCCAGCAGTCTGGACAGGCCCTACGTCTTC. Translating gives CASSLDRPYVF. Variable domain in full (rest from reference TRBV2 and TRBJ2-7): EPEVTQTPSHQVTQMGQEVILRCVPISNHLYFYWYRQILGQKVEFLVSFYNNEISEKSEIFDDQFSVERPDGSNFTLKIRSTKLEDSAMYFCASSLDRPYVFGPGTRLTVT.

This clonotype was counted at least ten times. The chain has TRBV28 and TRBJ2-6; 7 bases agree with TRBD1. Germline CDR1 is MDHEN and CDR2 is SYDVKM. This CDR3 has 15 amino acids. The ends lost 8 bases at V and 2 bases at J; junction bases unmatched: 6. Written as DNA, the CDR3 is TGTGCCAGCTCCGGACAGGCTGCTGGGGCCAACGTCCTGACTTTC. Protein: CASSGQAAGANVLTF.

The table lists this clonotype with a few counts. The DNA for the CDR3 is TGTGCCAGCAGCCGGACTCGGTTCCTAGGCGGGGAGCTGTTTTTT. Protein: CASSRTRFLGGELFF. The J gene is TRBJ2-2, the V gene TRBV7-3, with D perhaps matching TRBD2 (5 bases). This CDR3 is 15 amino acids long. V gave up 5 bases and J gave up 7 bases, with 17 bases separating them. CDR1 is SGHTA, CDR2 FQGTGA, per germline.

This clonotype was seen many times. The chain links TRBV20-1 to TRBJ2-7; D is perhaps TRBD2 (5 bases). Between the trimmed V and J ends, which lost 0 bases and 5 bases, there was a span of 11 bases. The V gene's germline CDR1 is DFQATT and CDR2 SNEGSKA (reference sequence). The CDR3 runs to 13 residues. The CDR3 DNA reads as TGCAGTGCTAGAGATCACGCCGGGGACGAGCAGTACTTC. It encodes CSARDHAGDEQYF.

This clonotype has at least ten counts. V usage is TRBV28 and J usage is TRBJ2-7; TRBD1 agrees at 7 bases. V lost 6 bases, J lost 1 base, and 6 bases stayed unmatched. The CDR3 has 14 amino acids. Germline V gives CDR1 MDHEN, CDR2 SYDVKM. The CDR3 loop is CASRGTGESYEQYF. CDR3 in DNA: TGTGCCAGCAGAGGTACAGGGGAGTCCTACGAGCAGTACTTC. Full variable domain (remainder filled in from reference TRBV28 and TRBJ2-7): DVKVTQSSRYLVKRTGEKVFLECVQDMDHENMFWYRQDPGLGLRLIYFSYDVKMKEKGDIPEGYSVSREKKERFSLILESASTNQTSMYLCASRGTGESYEQYFGPGTRLTVT.

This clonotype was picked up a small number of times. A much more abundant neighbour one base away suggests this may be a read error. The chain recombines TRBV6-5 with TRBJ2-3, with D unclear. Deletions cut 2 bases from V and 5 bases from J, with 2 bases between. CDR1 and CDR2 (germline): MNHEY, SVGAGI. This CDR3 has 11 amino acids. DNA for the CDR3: TGTGCCAGCAGTTACGTAGATACGCAGTATTTT. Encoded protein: CASSYVDTQYF.

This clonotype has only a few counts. As DNA, the CDR3 is TGCGCCAGCAGCTTGGTAGCGGGCACACGGAGGAATGAGCAGTTCTTC. This sequence encodes CASSLVAGTRRNEQFF. The genes are TRBV5-1 and TRBJ2-1; 7 bases line up with TRBD2. CDR1 and CDR2 from the germline V gene are SGHRS and YFSETQ. The junction had 10 bases not matched to a gene; V was cut back by 0 bases and J by 7 bases. CDR3 length: 16 amino acids. Full variable domain (outside the CDR3, taken from reference TRBV5-1 and TRBJ2-1): KAGVTQTPRYLIKTRGQQVTLSCSPISGHRSVSWYQQTPGQGLQFLFEYFSETQRNKGNFPGRFSGRQFSNSRSEMNVSTLELGDSALYLCASSLVAGTRRNEQFFGPGTRLTVL.

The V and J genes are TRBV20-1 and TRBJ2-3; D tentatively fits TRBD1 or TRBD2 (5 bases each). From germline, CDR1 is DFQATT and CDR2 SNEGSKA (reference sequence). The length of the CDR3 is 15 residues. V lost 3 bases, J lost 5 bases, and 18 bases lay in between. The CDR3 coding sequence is TGCAGTGCTAGCTGGAATGGTGGGGGTCAAGATACGCAGTATTTT. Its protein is CSASWNGGGQDTQYF.

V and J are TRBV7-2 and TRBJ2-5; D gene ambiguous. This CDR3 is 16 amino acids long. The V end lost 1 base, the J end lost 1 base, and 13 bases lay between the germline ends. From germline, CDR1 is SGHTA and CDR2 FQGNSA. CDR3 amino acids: CASSLELGFSQETQYF. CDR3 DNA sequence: TGTGCCAGCAGCTTAGAGTTGGGATTTTCCCAAGAGACCCAGTACTTC. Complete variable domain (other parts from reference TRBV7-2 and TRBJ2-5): GAGVSQSPSNKVTEKGKDVELRCDPISGHTALYWYRQSLGQGLEFLIYFQGNSAPDKSGLPSDRFSAERTGGSVSTLTIQRTQQEDSAVYLCASSLELGFSQETQYFGPGTRLLVL.

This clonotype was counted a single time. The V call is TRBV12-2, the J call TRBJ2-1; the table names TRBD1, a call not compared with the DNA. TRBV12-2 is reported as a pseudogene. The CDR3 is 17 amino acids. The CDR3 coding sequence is TGTGCAAGTCTCCCAGGCCCCGGGCGGGGGGGCTACAATGAGCAGTTCTTC. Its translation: CASLPGPGRGGYNEQFF.

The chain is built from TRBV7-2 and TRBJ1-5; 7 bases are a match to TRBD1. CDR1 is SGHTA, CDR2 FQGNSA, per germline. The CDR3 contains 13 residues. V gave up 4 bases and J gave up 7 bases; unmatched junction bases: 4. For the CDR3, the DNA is TGTGCCAGCAGCTCGATGGACAGGCAGCCCCAGCATTTT. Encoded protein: CASSSMDRQPQHF.

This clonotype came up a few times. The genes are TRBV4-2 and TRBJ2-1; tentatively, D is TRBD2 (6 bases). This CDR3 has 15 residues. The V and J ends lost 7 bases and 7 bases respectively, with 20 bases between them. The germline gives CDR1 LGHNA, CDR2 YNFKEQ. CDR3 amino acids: CASTKPESGGNEQFF. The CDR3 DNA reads TGTGCCAGCACCAAACCCGAGAGTGGGGGGAATGAGCAGTTCTTC.

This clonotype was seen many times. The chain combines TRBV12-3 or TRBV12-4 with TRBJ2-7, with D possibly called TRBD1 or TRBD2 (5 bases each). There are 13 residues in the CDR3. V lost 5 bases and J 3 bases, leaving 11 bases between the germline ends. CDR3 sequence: CASSPAGSYEQYF. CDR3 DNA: TGTGCCAGCAGTCCGGCAGGGAGCTACGAGCAGTACTTC.

The CDR3 DNA follows: TGCGCCAGCAGCCAAGATATGGGGATCAATTCACCCCTCCACTTT. Translation: CASSQDMGINSPLHF. The V call is TRBV4-3, the J call TRBJ1-6; no definite D call. V lost 0 bases and J lost 7, with 10 bases in between. Germline V gives CDR1 LGHNA, CDR2 YSLEER. The CDR3 is made up of 15 amino acids.

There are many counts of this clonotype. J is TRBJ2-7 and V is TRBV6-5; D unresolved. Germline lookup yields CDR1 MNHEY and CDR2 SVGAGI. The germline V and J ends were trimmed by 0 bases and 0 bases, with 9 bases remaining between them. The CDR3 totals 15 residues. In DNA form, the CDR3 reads TGTGCCAGCAGTTACTCATCGGCCAGCTCCTACGAGCAGTACTTC. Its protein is CASSYSSASSYEQYF.

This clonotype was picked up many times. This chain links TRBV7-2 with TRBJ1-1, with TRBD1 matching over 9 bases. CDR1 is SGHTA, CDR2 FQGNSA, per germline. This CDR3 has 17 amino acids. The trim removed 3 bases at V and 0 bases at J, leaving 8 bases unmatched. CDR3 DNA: TGTGCCAGCAGCTTGGGACAGGGTTTGGGGATGAACACTGAAGCTTTCTTT. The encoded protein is CASSLGQGLGMNTEAFF.

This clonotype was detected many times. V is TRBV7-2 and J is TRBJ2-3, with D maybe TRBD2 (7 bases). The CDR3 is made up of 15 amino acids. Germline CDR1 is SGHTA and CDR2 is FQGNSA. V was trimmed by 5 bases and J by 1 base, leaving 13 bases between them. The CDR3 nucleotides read TGTGCCAGCAGCCCACAAGGGGGGGGCACAGATACGCAGTATTTT. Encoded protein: CASSPQGGGTDTQYF.

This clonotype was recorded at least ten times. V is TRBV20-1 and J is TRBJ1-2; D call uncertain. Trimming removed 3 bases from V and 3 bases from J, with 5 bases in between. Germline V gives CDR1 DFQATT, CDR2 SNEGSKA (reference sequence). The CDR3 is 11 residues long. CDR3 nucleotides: TGCAGTGCTAGTCAGGACTATGGCTACACCTTC. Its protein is CSASQDYGYTF.

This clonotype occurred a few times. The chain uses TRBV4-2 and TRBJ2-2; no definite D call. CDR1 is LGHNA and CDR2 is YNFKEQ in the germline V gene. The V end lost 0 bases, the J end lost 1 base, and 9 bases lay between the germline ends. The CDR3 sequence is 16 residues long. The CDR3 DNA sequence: TGTGCCAGCAGCCAAGATCAAGGCAGGAACACCGGGGAGCTGTTTTTT. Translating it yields CASSQDQGRNTGELFF.

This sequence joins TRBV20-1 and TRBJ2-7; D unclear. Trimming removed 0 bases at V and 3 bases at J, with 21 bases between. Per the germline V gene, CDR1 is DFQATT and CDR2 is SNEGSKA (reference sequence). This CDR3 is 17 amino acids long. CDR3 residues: CSAREFRSPRMGYEQYF. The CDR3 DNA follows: TGCAGTGCTAGAGAGTTCCGGTCCCCCAGGATGGGCTACGAGCAGTACTTC.

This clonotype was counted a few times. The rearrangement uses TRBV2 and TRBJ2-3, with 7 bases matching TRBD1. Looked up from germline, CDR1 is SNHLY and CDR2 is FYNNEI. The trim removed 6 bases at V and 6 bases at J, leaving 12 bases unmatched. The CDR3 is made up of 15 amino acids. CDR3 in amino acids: CASSDRDSPTDTQYF. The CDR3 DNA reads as TGTGCCAGCAGCGATAGGGACAGCCCGACCGATACGCAGTATTTT.